The 23 T cell receptor beta chains below come from one sample, sequenced in a study of blood T cells in healthy people across ages. Using a J-beta primer mix together with a sample-barcoded 5' primer, a second PCR was run for roughly 6 to 12 cycles. MiXCR, applied by TCRdb to the 5' RACE reads, yields one record per CDR3 protein. The sample carries hundreds of thousands of distinct CDR3 sequences, 35% to 50% recorded once. The specimen was blood. All receptors come from a man older than 75 in good health.

V usage is TRBV4-2 and J usage is TRBJ2-7; 9 positions match TRBD1. V dropped 2 bases and J dropped 11; count of bases not matched to a gene: 7. The CDR3 loop spans 13 amino acids. Germline CDR1 reads LGHNA; CDR2 reads YNFKEQ. CDR3 loop: CASSQYTGTGKYF. As DNA, the CDR3 is TGTGCCAGCAGCCAATACACCGGGACAGGGAAGTACTTC.

The rearrangement links TRBV21-1 to TRBJ2-7; TRBD1 is taken as the D call from the table, unchecked against the DNA. TRBV21-1 is noted as a pseudogene. The CDR3 covers 13 residues. This chain's CDR3 is CAREQGRFYEQYF. The DNA of the CDR3 is TGTGCCAGGGAACAGGGGAGGTTCTACGAGCAGTACTTC.

The chain joins TRBV15 to TRBJ2-7; D ambiguous. The CDR3 length is 15 residues. Germline V gives CDR1 LNHNV, CDR2 YYDKDF (reference sequence). The V and J ends lost 0 bases and 2 bases respectively, with 11 bases between them. This CDR3 reads CATSRDYPVAYEQYF. The DNA for the CDR3 is TGTGCCACCAGCAGAGATTATCCAGTCGCCTACGAGCAGTACTTC.

The rearrangement joins TRBV7-2 to TRBJ2-3; TRBD1 matches 9 bases. The germline V gene has CDR1 SGHTA and CDR2 FQGNSA. This CDR3 has 15 residues. J lost 4 bases, V lost 6 bases, and 8 bases had no gene match. The CDR3: CASSLDRGGPDTQYF. In DNA, the CDR3 is TGTGCCAGCAGTTTGGACAGGGGAGGCCCAGATACGCAGTATTTT.

The chain combines TRBV13 with TRBJ1-1, with 8 bases lining up with TRBD1. J lost 2 bases, V lost 1 base, and 6 bases had no gene match. CDR1 PRHDT and CDR2 FYEKMQ come from the germline V gene (reference sequence). CDR3 length equals 16 residues. CDR3 nucleotides: TGTGCCAGCAGCTTAGCAGGGGGCTGGCCAAACACTGAAGCTTTCTTT. This sequence encodes CASSLAGGWPNTEAFF.

This clonotype was seen a handful of times. The V and J genes are TRBV6-2 or TRBV6-3 and TRBJ2-1; 7 nucleotides agree with TRBD2. The junction had 13 bases not matched to a gene; V was cut back by 10 bases and J by 7 bases. Germline loops: CDR1 MNHEY, CDR2 SVGEGT. This CDR3 contains 14 residues. CDR3 residues: CATLNPGLQNEQFF. The CDR3 DNA is TGTGCCACACTTAACCCGGGACTACAGAATGAGCAGTTCTTC.

This clonotype was counted once. A much bigger clone sits one base away, suggesting this may be a read error. This chain joins TRBV10-3 and TRBJ2-5; 12 positions match TRBD1. TRBJ2-7 explains the end of the DNA better; the J call may be wrong. Germline V gene data show CDR1 as ENHRY and CDR2 as SYGVKD. The CDR3 runs 15 residues. The CDR3 sequence is CAISPGQGARYEQYF. The CDR3, as DNA: TGTGCCATCAGTCCGGGACAGGGGGCCAGGTACGAGCAGTACTTC.

The V gene is TRBV2, the J gene TRBJ2-5, with D unresolved. The CDR3 sequence is 15 residues long. Trimming removed 5 bases from V and 11 bases from J, with 24 bases in between. Germline CDR1 reads SNHLY; CDR2 reads FYNNEI. CDR3 DNA sequence: TGTGCCAGCAGTCCCCTTCGCGCGCAATACAATGAGCAGTACTTC. It encodes CASSPLRAQYNEQYF.

The CDR3 nucleotides are TGTGCCAGCAGCTTTAGTTCTACTTCTGGCTACACCTTC. Amino acid sequence: CASSFSSTSGYTF. The chain has TRBV7-9 and TRBJ1-2; D is uncertain. The germline V gene encodes CDR1 SEHNR and CDR2 FQNEAQ (reference sequence). This CDR3 comprises 13 residues. The V and J ends lost 3 bases and 7 bases respectively, with 12 bases between them.

The gene calls are TRBV20-1 and TRBJ2-7, with a possible D match to TRBD2 (7 bases). This CDR3 is built from 17 residues. Germline assignment: CDR1 DFQATT and CDR2 SNEGSKA (reference sequence). V was pared by 5 bases and J by 2 bases, with 25 bases between. The DNA of the CDR3 is TGCAGTGCTTGGGACCCTCGGTTGCAGCGGGACACCTACGAGCAGTACTTC. Its translation is CSAWDPRLQRDTYEQYF.

The chain employs TRBV6-1 and TRBJ2-3; D gene unclear. The CDR3 loop spans 18 amino acids. Trimming stripped 2 bases from V and 0 bases from J, with 18 bases between. Germline-derived CDR1 and CDR2 are MNHNS and SASEGT. CDR3 DNA: TGTGCCAGCAGTGAATTCGTTGGAGCCTGGTCAAGCACAGATACGCAGTATTTT. This translates into CASSEFVGAWSSTDTQYF.

This chain joins TRBV12-3 or TRBV12-4 and TRBJ2-4; D might be TRBD1 (6 bases). Trimming took off 4 bases at V and 1 base at J, with 14 bases between the two ends. This CDR3 is built from 16 residues. The DNA of the CDR3 is TGTGCCAGCAGTTCCATGGGGGACAAGGCCAAAAACATTCAGTACTTC. Residues: CASSSMGDKAKNIQYF.

The chain recombines TRBV29-1 with TRBJ2-5, with a weak D call TRBD2 (6 bases). V was clipped by 8 bases and J by 0 bases, with 13 bases between them. Germline V gene data show CDR1 as SQVTM and CDR2 as ANQGSEA. The CDR3 consists of 13 residues. This CDR3 reads CSLRRENQETQYF. CDR3 DNA: TGCAGCCTCAGGAGGGAGAACCAAGAGACCCAGTACTTC.

V usage is TRBV11-2 and J usage is TRBJ2-1; TRBD1 is a possible D gene (5 bases). The CDR3 has 15 residues. Germline assignment: CDR1 SGHAT and CDR2 FQNNGV. V dropped 1 base and J dropped 5 bases, with 12 bases sitting between them. CDR3 sequence: CASSLARGQHNEQFF. DNA of the CDR3: TGTGCCAGCAGCTTAGCAAGGGGCCAGCACAATGAGCAGTTCTTC.

The chain joins TRBV11-2 to TRBJ1-6; D is possibly TRBD1 (5 bases). CDR1 is SGHAT and CDR2 is FQNNGV in the germline V gene. V lost 8 bases and J 7 bases, leaving 15 bases between the germline ends. This CDR3 is built from 14 residues. CDR3 sequence: CASGRGGRNSPLHF. CDR3 bases: TGTGCCAGCGGCCGTGGGGGTCGGAATTCACCCCTCCACTTT.

This clonotype was recorded many times. The chain has TRBV7-2 and TRBJ2-7; D uncertain. This CDR3 is built from 13 residues. V gave up 5 bases and J gave up 5 bases, with 13 bases separating them. Germline V gene sequence: CDR1 SGHTA, CDR2 FQGNSA. CDR3 DNA sequence: TGTGCCAGCAGCGGAGAGTTCCGGAACGAGCAGTACTTC. Translated, it gives CASSGEFRNEQYF.

This chain joins TRBV5-1 and TRBJ2-4, with 11 positions matching TRBD1. Germline V gene data show CDR1 as SGHRS and CDR2 as YFSETQ. The CDR3 totals 17 residues. The V segment lost 4 bases and the J segment 1 base; nucleotides outside the gene matches: 7. The CDR3 DNA reads TGCGCCAGCAGCCCCCGGGACAGGGGGGAGGCCAAAAACATTCAGTACTTC. Protein: CASSPRDRGEAKNIQYF. Variable domain in full (rest from reference TRBV5-1 and TRBJ2-4): KAGVTQTPRYLIKTRGQQVTLSCSPISGHRSVSWYQQTPGQGLQFLFEYFSETQRNKGNFPGRFSGRQFSNSRSEMNVSTLELGDSALYLCASSPRDRGEAKNIQYFGAGTRLSVL.

This clonotype was picked up many times. J is TRBJ2-7 and V is TRBV6-5; possibly TRBD1 for D (6 bases). Germline V gives CDR1 MNHEY, CDR2 SVGAGI. Trimming left V 6 bases short and J 3 bases short, with 18 bases between. The CDR3 is 15 amino acids. CDR3 sequence reads: CASRQGQTNLYEQYF. For the CDR3, the DNA is TGTGCCAGCAGACAAGGACAGACAAACCTCTACGAGCAGTACTTC.

This chain links TRBV28 with TRBJ1-1, with 7 bases lining up with TRBD1. Trimming cost V 7 bases and J 9 bases; bases outside gene matches: 8. This CDR3 region has 12 residues. Germline CDR1 is MDHEN and CDR2 is SYDVKM. CDR3 protein: CASTLGQRQAFF. The CDR3 DNA sequence: TGTGCCAGCACTCTGGGACAGAGACAAGCTTTCTTT.

The chain has TRBV4-2 and TRBJ2-1, with 8 bases identical to TRBD2. The CDR3 contains 16 residues. J gave up 7 bases and V 1 base, and 9 bases lay outside the gene matches. Germline V gene lookup returns CDR1 LGHNA and CDR2 YNFKEQ. CDR3 DNA: TGTGCCAGCAGCCAAGCCGGGACTAGAAGCCAAAATGAGCAGTTCTTC. It translates to CASSQAGTRSQNEQFF.

The chain is built from TRBV3-1 and TRBJ2-5, with 12 bases matching TRBD2. Germline V gene lookup returns CDR1 LGHDT and CDR2 YNNKEL (reference sequence). The trim removed 2 bases at V and 6 bases at J, leaving 7 bases unmatched. There are 16 residues in the CDR3. The CDR3 DNA reads as TGTGCCAGCAGCCAACAGACTAGCGGGAGTGTTCAGACCCAGTACTTC. Its protein product is CASSQQTSGSVQTQYF.

This chain joins TRBV27 and TRBJ2-3; D might be TRBD2 (7 bases). The CDR3 runs to 15 residues. V was clipped by 2 bases and J by 1 base, with 10 bases between them. Germline V lookup: CDR1 MNHEY, CDR2 SMNVEV (reference sequence). The CDR3, as DNA: TGTGCCAGCAGTTTAGGGGGGGCGGGCACAGATACGCAGTATTTT. Amino acid sequence: CASSLGGAGTDTQYF.

This rearrangement joins TRBV18 to TRBJ2-5, with a weak D call TRBD1 (5 bases). The DNA end favors TRBJ2-4, so the J call may be wrong. Germline V gene data show CDR1 as KGHSH and CDR2 as LQKENI. This CDR3 spans 14 amino acids. The CDR3 here is CASSRGTGENIQYF. The CDR3 DNA follows: TGTGCCAGCTCACGCGGAACAGGAGAAAACATTCAGTACTTC.